The entry below gives a single T cell receptor (beta chain) sequence along with its context. Per the germline V gene, CDR1 is SGHRS and CDR2 is YFSETQ. The junction had 8 bases not matched to a gene; V was cut back by 4 bases and J by 5 bases. The CDR3 is 14 amino acids. The entry originates in a study of blood T cell repertoires in COVID-19. In the study overall: The samples span acute and convalescent COVID-19 from the United States, Italy and Spain. Sources were T cells, B-cell-depleted T cells, or PBMCs; the material itself was cDNA or gDNA.

Method: immunoSEQ multiplex PCR; TCRdb's copy keeps in-frame clones and lacks some. The sample yields around 57,000 clones, approximately 79% seen once. This receptor was identified in a woman between 70 and 85 years old with acute or convalescent COVID-19. The source material was peripheral blood. The chain has TRBV5-1 and TRBJ2-5; TRBD2 matches 7 bases. CDR3 sequence: CASSPQTSVETQYF. The CDR3 nucleotides read TGCGCCAGCAGCCCCCAAACTAGCGTCGAGACCCAGTACTTC.